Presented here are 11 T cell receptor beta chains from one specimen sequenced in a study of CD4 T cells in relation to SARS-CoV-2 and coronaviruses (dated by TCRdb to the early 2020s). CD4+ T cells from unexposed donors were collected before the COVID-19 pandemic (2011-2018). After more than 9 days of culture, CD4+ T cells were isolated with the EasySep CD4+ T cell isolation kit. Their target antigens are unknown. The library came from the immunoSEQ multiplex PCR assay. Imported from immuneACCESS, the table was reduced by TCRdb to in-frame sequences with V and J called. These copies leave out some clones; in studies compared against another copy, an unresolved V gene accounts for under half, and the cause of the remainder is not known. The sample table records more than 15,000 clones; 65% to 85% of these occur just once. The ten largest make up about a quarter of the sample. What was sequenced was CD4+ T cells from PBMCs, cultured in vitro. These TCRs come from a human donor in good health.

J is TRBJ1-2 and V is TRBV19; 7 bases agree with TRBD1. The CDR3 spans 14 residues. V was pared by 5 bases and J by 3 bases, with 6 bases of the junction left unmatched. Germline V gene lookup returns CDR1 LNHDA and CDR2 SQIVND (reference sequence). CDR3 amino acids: CASSPTGAHYGYTF. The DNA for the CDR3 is TGTGCCAGTAGTCCTACAGGGGCCCACTATGGCTACACCTTC.

CDR3 sequence: CASSPGRGAYNEQFF. The CDR3 DNA reads TGTGCCAGCTCACCGGGGAGGGGAGCCTACAATGAGCAGTTCTTC. The gene calls are TRBV18 and TRBJ2-1; 7 bases map to TRBD2. V trimming: 3 bases; J trimming: 2 bases; junction bases outside the gene matches: 4. Looked up from germline, CDR1 is KGHSH and CDR2 is LQKENI. The CDR3 totals 15 residues.

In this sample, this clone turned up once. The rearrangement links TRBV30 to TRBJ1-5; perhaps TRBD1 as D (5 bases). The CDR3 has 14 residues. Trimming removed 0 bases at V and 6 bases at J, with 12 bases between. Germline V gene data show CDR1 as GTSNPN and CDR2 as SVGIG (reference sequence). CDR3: CAWSVGGPGQPQHF. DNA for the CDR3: TGTGCCTGGAGTGTTGGGGGACCAGGTCAGCCCCAGCATTTT.

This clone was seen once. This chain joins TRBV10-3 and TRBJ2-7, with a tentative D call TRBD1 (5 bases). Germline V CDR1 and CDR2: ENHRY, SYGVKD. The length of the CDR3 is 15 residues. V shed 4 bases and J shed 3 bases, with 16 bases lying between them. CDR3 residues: CAISGSVRDSYEQYF. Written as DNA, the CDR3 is TGTGCCATCAGTGGCAGTGTCAGGGATAGCTACGAGCAGTACTTC.

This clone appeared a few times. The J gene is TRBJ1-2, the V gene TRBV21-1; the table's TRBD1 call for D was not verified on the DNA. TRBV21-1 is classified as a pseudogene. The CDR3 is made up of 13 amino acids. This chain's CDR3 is CASRDRDVYGYTF. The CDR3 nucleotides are TGTGCCAGCAGAGACAGGGACGTCTATGGCTACACCTTC.

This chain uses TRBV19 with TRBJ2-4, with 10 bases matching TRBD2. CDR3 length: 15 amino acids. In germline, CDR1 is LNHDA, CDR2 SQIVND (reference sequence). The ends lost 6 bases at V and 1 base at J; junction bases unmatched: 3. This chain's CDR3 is CASREREGAKNIQYF. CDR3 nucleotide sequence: TGTGCCAGTAGAGAGCGGGAGGGGGCCAAAAACATTCAGTACTTC.

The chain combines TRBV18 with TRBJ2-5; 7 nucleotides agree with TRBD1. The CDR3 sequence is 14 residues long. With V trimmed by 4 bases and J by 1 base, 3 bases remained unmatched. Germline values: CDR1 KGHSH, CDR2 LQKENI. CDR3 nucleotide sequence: TGTGCCAGCTCACTGGGACAGCTCCAAGAGACCCAGTACTTC. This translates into CASSLGQLQETQYF.

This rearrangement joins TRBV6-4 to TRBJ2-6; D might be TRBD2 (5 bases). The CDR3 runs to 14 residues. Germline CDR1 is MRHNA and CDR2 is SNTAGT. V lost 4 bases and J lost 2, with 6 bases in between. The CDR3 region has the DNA TGTGCCAGCAGTGTCGGGGCTGGGGCCAACGTCCTGACTTTC. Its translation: CASSVGAGANVLTF.

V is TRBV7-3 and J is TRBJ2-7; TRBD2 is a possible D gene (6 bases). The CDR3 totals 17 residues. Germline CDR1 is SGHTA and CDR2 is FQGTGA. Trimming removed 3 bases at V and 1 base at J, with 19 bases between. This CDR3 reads CASSFFLARKGSYEQYF. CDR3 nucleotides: TGTGCCAGCAGCTTTTTTCTAGCGAGAAAAGGGTCCTACGAGCAGTACTTC.

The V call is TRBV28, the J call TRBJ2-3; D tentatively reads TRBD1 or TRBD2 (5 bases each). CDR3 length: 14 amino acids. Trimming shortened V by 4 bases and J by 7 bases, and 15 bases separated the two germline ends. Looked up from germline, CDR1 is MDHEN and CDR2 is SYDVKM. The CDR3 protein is CASSSSLRDHTQYF. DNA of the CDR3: TGTGCCAGCAGTTCCTCCCTCAGGGACCATACGCAGTATTTT.

The CDR3 spells CASSRTGTDSYEQYF. The CDR3 DNA reads as TGTGCCAGCAGTCGAACCGGGACGGATTCCTACGAGCAGTACTTC. The chain combines TRBV6-5 with TRBJ2-7; D tentatively fits TRBD1 or TRBD2 (5 bases each). Trimming stripped 5 bases from V and 1 base from J, with 15 bases between. Germline CDR1 and CDR2: MNHEY and SVGAGI. The CDR3 sequence is 15 residues long.